This T cell receptor beta chain is from a study of OX40 agonist ivuxolimab in advanced cancers. Whole-study context: In this cohort, patients received ivuxolimab, an agonistic anti-OX40 (CD134) antibody. Those enrolled were about 80% male, with a mean age of about 66 years and ages from about 20 to 90. Eligibility rules accepted prior anti-PD-1, anti-PD-L1 or anti-CTLA-4 therapy, and under 45% had some. The study's findings and limits: Compared with CD4+, CD8+ T cells on average had more expanded clones.

Data came from immunoSEQ multiplex PCR; TCRdb stores just in-frame clones and leaves some out. The repertoire has 40,000 or so clones, 88% of them found once; the top ten carry under 15%. CDR1 is MNHNY and CDR2 is SVGAGI in the germline V gene (reference sequence). The CDR3 spans 16 residues. Trimming took 6 bases from V and 2 from J; bases not matched to a gene: 5. This clone came up once. Its specificity is not known. The chain recombines TRBV6-6 with TRBJ2-3; the match to TRBD2 covers 13 bases. This clonotype was obtained from an adult with an advanced solid tumor such as melanoma, head and neck, liver or kidney cancer. Material: CD4+ or CD8+ T cells sorted from blood, obtained in a trial of the OX40 agonist ivuxolimab. The CDR3 coding sequence is TGTGCCAGCAGCCGTACTAGCGGGGGGGCCACAGATACGCAGTATTTT. It translates to CASSRTSGGATDTQYF.